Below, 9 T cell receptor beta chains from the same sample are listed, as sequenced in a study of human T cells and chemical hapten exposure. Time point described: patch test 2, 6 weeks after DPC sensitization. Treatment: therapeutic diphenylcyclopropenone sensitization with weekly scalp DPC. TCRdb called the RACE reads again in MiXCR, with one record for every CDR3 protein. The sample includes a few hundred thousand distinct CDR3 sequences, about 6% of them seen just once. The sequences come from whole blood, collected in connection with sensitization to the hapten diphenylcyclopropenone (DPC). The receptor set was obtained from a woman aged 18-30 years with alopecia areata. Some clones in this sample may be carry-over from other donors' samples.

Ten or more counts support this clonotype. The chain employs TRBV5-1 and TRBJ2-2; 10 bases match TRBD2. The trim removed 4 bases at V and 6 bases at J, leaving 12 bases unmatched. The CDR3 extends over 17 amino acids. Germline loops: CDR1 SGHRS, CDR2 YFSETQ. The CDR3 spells CASSPSPAGGPSGELFF. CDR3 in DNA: TGCGCCAGCAGCCCCAGCCCAGCGGGGGGGCCATCCGGGGAGCTGTTTTTT.

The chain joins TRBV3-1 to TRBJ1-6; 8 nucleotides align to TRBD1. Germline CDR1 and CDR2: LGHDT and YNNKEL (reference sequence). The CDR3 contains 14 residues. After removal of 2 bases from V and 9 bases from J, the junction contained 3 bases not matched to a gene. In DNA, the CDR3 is TGTGCCAGCAGCCAATCCGACAGGGGTTCACCCCTCCACTTT. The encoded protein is CASSQSDRGSPLHF.

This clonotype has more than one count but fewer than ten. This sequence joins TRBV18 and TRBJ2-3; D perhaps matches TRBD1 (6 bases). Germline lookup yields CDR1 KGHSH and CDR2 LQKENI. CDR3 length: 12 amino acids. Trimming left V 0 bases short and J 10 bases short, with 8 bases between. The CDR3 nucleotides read TGTGCCAGCTCACCACCGGGGACACCGCAGTATTTT. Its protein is CASSPPGTPQYF. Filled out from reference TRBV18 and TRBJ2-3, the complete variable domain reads NAGVMQNPRHLVRRRGQEARLRCSPMKGHSHVYWYRQLPEEGLKFMVYLQKENIIDESGMPKERFSAEFPKEGPSILRIQQVVRGDSAAYFCASSPPGTPQYFGPGTRLTVL.

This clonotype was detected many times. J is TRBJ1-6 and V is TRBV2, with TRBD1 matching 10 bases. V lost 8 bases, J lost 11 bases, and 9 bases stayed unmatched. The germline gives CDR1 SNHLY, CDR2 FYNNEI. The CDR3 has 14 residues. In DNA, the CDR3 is TGTGCCAGCGTCCGAGGGACAGGGGTGACACCCCTCCACTTT. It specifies CASVRGTGVTPLHF.

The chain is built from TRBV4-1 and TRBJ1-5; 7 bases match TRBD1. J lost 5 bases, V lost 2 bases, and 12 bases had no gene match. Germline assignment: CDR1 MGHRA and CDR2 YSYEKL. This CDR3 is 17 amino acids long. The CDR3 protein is CASSQRSRDSKYQPQHF. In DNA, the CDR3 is TGCGCCAGCAGCCAACGCTCCCGGGACAGCAAATATCAGCCCCAGCATTTT.

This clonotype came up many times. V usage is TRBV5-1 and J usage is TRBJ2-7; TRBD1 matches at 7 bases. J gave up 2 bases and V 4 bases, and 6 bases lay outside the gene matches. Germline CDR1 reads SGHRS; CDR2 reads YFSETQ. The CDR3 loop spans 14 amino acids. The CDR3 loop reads CASSIAGTAYEQYF. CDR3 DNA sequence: TGCGCCAGCAGCATTGCCGGGACAGCCTACGAGCAGTACTTC. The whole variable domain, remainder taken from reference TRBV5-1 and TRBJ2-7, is KAGVTQTPRYLIKTRGQQVTLSCSPISGHRSVSWYQQTPGQGLQFLFEYFSETQRNKGNFPGRFSGRQFSNSRSEMNVSTLELGDSALYLCASSIAGTAYEQYFGPGTRLTVT.

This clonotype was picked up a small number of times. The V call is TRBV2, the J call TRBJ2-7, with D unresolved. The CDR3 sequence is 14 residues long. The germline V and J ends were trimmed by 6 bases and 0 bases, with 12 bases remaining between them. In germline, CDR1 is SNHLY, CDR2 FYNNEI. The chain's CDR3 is CASRWTVSSYEQYF. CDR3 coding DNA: TGTGCCAGCAGATGGACCGTTAGCTCCTACGAGCAGTACTTC. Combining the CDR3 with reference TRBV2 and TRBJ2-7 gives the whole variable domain EPEVTQTPSHQVTQMGQEVILRCVPISNHLYFYWYRQILGQKVEFLVSFYNNEISEKSEIFDDQFSVERPDGSNFTLKIRSTKLEDSAMYFCASRWTVSSYEQYFGPGTRLTVT.

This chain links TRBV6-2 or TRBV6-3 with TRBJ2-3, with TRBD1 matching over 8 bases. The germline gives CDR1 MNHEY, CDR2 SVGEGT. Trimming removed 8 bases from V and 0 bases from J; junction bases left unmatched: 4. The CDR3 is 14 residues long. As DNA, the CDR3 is TGTGCCAGCCTGGACAGGGTGAGCACAGATACGCAGTATTTT. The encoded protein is CASLDRVSTDTQYF.

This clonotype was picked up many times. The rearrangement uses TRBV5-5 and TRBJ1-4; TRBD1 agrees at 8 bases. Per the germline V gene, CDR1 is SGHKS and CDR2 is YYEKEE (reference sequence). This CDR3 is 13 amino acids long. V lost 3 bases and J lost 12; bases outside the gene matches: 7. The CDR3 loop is CASSSDRGKQLFF. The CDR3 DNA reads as TGTGCCAGCAGCTCCGACAGGGGAAAGCAACTGTTTTTT.